One and the same sample provided the 10 T cell receptor beta chains below, sequenced in a study of control samples from healthy donors and cancer patients. Data came from immunoSEQ multiplex PCR; TCRdb stores just in-frame clones and leaves some out. The sample consists of about 130,000 clones, roughly 92% of them appearing once. The specimen sequenced was PBMCs. The receptor source for this set is an elderly man with head and neck cancer.

The chain links TRBV5-1 to TRBJ2-6; TRBD1 aligns across 7 bases. V trimming: 4 bases; J trimming: 0 bases; junction bases outside the gene matches: 25. Germline CDR1 and CDR2: SGHRS and YFSETQ. The CDR3 length is 23 residues. The CDR3 nucleotides are TGCGCCAGCAGCCAGGGGACAGACCCGCGGCCCTCGCCCCAAATCTCTGGGGCCAACGTCCTGACTTTC. Translated: CASSQGTDPRPSPQISGANVLTF.

A remark on this clone: Other DNA sequences in the same sample also yield this CDR3. This chain connects TRBV6-5 to TRBJ1-1; 7 nucleotides line up with TRBD1. This CDR3 comprises 14 residues. Trimming at V came to 6 bases and at J to 0 bases, leaving 4 bases not matched to a gene. Looked up from germline, CDR1 is MNHEY and CDR2 is SVGAGI. The CDR3 nucleotides are TGTGCCAGCAGCAAACAGGGGATGAACACTGAAGCTTTCTTT. Its protein is CASSKQGMNTEAFF.

This clone appeared a single time. V usage is TRBV5-6 and J usage is TRBJ1-6; a possible D gene is TRBD1 (5 bases). CDR3 size: 13 residues. Germline CDR1 is SGHDT and CDR2 is YYEEEE. The germline V and J ends were trimmed by 0 bases and 9 bases, with 7 bases remaining between them. The CDR3 DNA reads TGTGCCAGCAGCTTGGGAGGGGCTTCACCCCTCCACTTT. It encodes CASSLGGASPLHF.

This chain joins TRBV4-2 and TRBJ2-1; the match to TRBD2 covers 12 bases. Germline V gene lookup returns CDR1 LGHNA and CDR2 YNFKEQ. Trimming took 8 bases from V and 7 from J; bases not matched to a gene: 6. The CDR3 covers 14 residues. The CDR3 DNA is TGTGCCAGCCTGCTAGCGGGGGGGGGAAATGAGCAGTTCTTC. It yields the protein CASLLAGGGNEQFF.

CDR3 protein: CASSLVLAGDQTGELFF. Here the CDR3 DNA reads TGTGCCAGCAGTTTAGTACTAGCGGGAGATCAAACCGGGGAGCTGTTTTTT. This chain uses TRBV28 with TRBJ2-2, with 11 bases lining up with TRBD2. The length of the CDR3 is 17 residues. J was trimmed by 5 bases and V by 2 bases; bases with no gene match: 7. The V gene's germline CDR1 is MDHEN and CDR2 SYDVKM.

The genes are TRBV5-1 and TRBJ2-5; 7 nucleotides align to TRBD1. The ends lost 2 bases at V and 2 bases at J; junction bases unmatched: 6. The length of the CDR3 is 15 residues. Germline V CDR1 and CDR2: SGHRS, YFSETQ. For the CDR3, the DNA is TGCGCCAGCAGCTTCCTAGGGGGACAGCAAGAGACCCAGTACTTC. It specifies CASSFLGGQQETQYF.

The chain has TRBV7-2 and TRBJ2-2, with D possibly being TRBD2 (6 bases). This CDR3 spans 15 amino acids. Looked up from germline, CDR1 is SGHTA and CDR2 is FQGNSA. V shed 6 bases and J shed 0 bases, with 11 bases lying between them. The CDR3 reads CASRPSVANTGELFF. The CDR3 DNA follows: TGTGCCAGCAGACCTAGCGTCGCGAACACCGGGGAGCTGTTTTTT.

In its sample, this clone was seen once. V gene TRBV2 combines with J gene TRBJ2-5, with 7 bases aligning to TRBD1. Germline assignment: CDR1 SNHLY and CDR2 FYNNEI. V shed 5 bases, J shed 1 base, and the junction held 4 bases outside the gene matches. This CDR3 has 14 residues. The CDR3 bases are TGTGCCAGCAGTCCGAGGACAGGCCAAGAGACCCAGTACTTC. It specifies CASSPRTGQETQYF.

This chain uses TRBV3-1 (or the pseudogene TRBV3-2) with TRBJ2-1, with D hard to call. Deletions cut 6 bases from V and 3 bases from J, with 15 bases between. The CDR3 is 15 residues long. The V gene's germline CDR1 is LGHDT and CDR2 YNNKEL (reference sequence). CDR3 nucleotide sequence: TGTGCCAGCAGTCCGGAAAGGACCGACTACAATGAGCAGTTCTTC. This gives the protein CASSPERTDYNEQFF.

The genes are TRBV11-3 and TRBJ2-3; D tentatively fits TRBD1 or TRBD2 (5 bases each). Germline loops: CDR1 SGHNT, CDR2 YENEEA. The CDR3 covers 16 residues. Deletions cut 2 bases from V and 0 bases from J, with 12 bases between. CDR3 nucleotides: TGTGCCAGCAGCTTACGGGGCGCCGAAAGCACAGATACGCAGTATTTT. Its translation is CASSLRGAESTDTQYF.